This passage covers 5 T cell receptor beta chains from one sample sequenced in a study of spatial heterogeneity in lung cancer. Sample time point: blood at routine non-recurrence follow-up after resection. In TCRdb, the 5' RACE reads were re-called with MiXCR into one record per CDR3 protein. In the table there are over 70,000 distinct CDR3 sequences, roughly 8.9% of which are singletons. The starting material was PBMCs, obtained at follow-up. Every receptor here comes from a female donor with early-stage non-small cell lung cancer.

This clonotype showed up just a few times. The DNA of the CDR3 is TGTGCCAGCACCCCACTAGGTGAAGGCACAGATACGCAGTATTTT. Its protein product is CASTPLGEGTDTQYF. The chain is built from TRBV7-8 and TRBJ2-3; tentative D call: TRBD2 (5 bases). This CDR3 is built from 15 residues. Trimming took 7 bases from V and 1 from J, leaving 15 bases between them. Germline CDR1 and CDR2: SGHVS and FQNEAQ.

This clonotype showed up many times. This chain uses TRBV5-1 with TRBJ2-3, with D possibly being TRBD1 (6 bases). CDR1 and CDR2 from the germline V gene are SGHRS and YFSETQ. The V gene lost 0 bases and the J gene lost 10 bases, with 12 bases spanning the gap. This CDR3 is 13 amino acids long. This CDR3 reads CASSLGAEGAQYF. The CDR3 DNA reads as TGCGCCAGCAGCTTGGGCGCTGAGGGGGCGCAGTATTTT.

This clonotype showed up many times. J is TRBJ2-1 and V is TRBV2; a possible D gene is TRBD2 (5 bases). Trimming stripped 6 bases from V and 0 bases from J, with 12 bases between. Per germline, CDR1 SNHLY and CDR2 FYNNEI. This CDR3 spans 15 amino acids. Here the CDR3 DNA reads TGTGCCAGCAGCCCCAGCGGAAACTCCTACAATGAGCAGTTCTTC. This translates into CASSPSGNSYNEQFF.

This clonotype was observed a handful of times. The rearrangement links TRBV4-2 to TRBJ2-2, with 11 nucleotides matching TRBD1. V was pared by 4 bases and J by 5 bases, with 3 bases of the junction left unmatched. The CDR3 has 15 amino acids. Germline V gene data show CDR1 as LGHNA and CDR2 as YNFKEQ. This CDR3 is CASSRDRGSTGELFF. Written as DNA, the CDR3 is TGTGCCAGCAGCCGGGACAGGGGGTCAACCGGGGAGCTGTTTTTT.

This clonotype has ten or more counts. J is TRBJ1-4 and V is TRBV29-1; the match to TRBD1 covers 11 bases. The J segment lost 7 bases and the V segment lost 1 base, leaving 2 bases of the junction unmatched. There are 14 residues in the CDR3. Germline lookup yields CDR1 SQVTM and CDR2 ANQGSEA. In DNA form, the CDR3 reads TGCAGCGTTGAAGTGGGGACAGGGGGTGAAAAACTGTTTTTT. Residues: CSVEVGTGGEKLFF.